These 30 T cell receptor beta chains share one sample of origin, sequenced in a study of T cell responses to AZD1222 COVID-19 vaccine. TCRdb keeps only in-frame clones here, not all; method: immunoSEQ multiplex PCR. The sample shows 84,000 or so clones, under 95% of them seen only once. Specimen: peripheral blood, collected on day 0 of MenACWY control vaccination. These receptors originate from an adult in good health.

The chain is built from TRBV19 and TRBJ1-2; D is unresolved. Germline V lookup: CDR1 LNHDA, CDR2 SQIVND (reference sequence). This CDR3 is built from 12 residues. V lost 6 bases and J 5 bases, leaving 10 bases between the germline ends. The CDR3 spells CASSRYGYGYTF. The CDR3 DNA reads TGTGCCAGTAGCAGATATGGGTATGGCTACACCTTC.

The chain couples TRBV14 to TRBJ1-6; possible D gene TRBD1, 5 bases. Germline CDR1 reads SGHDN; CDR2 reads FVKESK. This CDR3 contains 13 residues. Trimming pared 4 bases from V and 8 bases from J, leaving 9 bases between. The DNA for the CDR3 is TGTGCCAGCAGCCTGGGGGGGGATTCACCCCTCCACTTT. This codes for CASSLGGDSPLHF.

This chain connects TRBV5-8 to TRBJ2-7; 7 bases fit TRBD1. V lost 4 bases and J lost 2; bases outside the gene matches: 3. Germline V gene data show CDR1 as SGHTS and CDR2 as YDEGEE. The CDR3 covers 13 residues. The CDR3 DNA reads TGTGCCAGCAGCCCAGGGACAGCCTACGAGCAGTACTTC. Encoded protein: CASSPGTAYEQYF.

This clone came up once. The chain is built from TRBV6-5 and TRBJ2-3; D remains unclear. The CDR3 is 14 amino acids. Between the trimmed V and J ends, which lost 4 bases and 1 base, there was a span of 9 bases. Germline V gene data show CDR1 as MNHEY and CDR2 as SVGAGI. The DNA of the CDR3 is TGTGCCAGCAGTTGGACCCTCGGCACAGATACGCAGTATTTT. Encoded protein: CASSWTLGTDTQYF.

The CDR3 DNA reads as TGTGCCAGCAGCTTAGGGGTCACCCCGAATGAAAAACTGTTTTTT. Its protein product is CASSLGVTPNEKLFF. This chain joins TRBV7-9 and TRBJ1-4; D is unclear. From germline, CDR1 is SEHNR and CDR2 FQNEAQ (reference sequence). The CDR3 has 15 residues. Between the trimmed V and J ends, which lost 1 base and 5 bases, there was a span of 11 bases.

J is TRBJ1-5 and V is TRBV19; D is possibly TRBD1 (6 bases). The ends were cut back, 2 bases at V and 3 bases at J, with 14 bases in the middle. Germline V gives CDR1 LNHDA, CDR2 SQIVND (reference sequence). The CDR3 has 16 residues. The CDR3 protein is CASSILGRGNNQPQHF. The CDR3 nucleotides are TGTGCCAGTAGTATATTGGGCAGGGGAAACAATCAGCCCCAGCATTTT.

CDR3 in amino acids: CASTPSTMGNEQFF. CDR3 DNA sequence: TGTGCCAGCACCCCCTCTACGATGGGGAATGAGCAGTTCTTC. This chain joins TRBV28 and TRBJ2-1, with unresolved D. The CDR3 covers 14 residues. Germline V gene lookup returns CDR1 MDHEN and CDR2 SYDVKM. Trimming took off 7 bases at V and 7 bases at J, with 17 bases between the two ends.

J is TRBJ1-5 and V is TRBV5-1, with D unresolved. V lost 0 bases, J lost 4 bases, and 8 bases lay in between. This CDR3 has 14 amino acids. Germline CDR1 is SGHRS and CDR2 is YFSETQ. The CDR3 DNA reads as TGCGCCAGCAGCTTGGGGACGGAAAATCAGCCCCAGCATTTT. It is translated as CASSLGTENQPQHF. The entire variable domain, with the rest obtained from reference TRBV5-1 and TRBJ1-5, is as follows: KAGVTQTPRYLIKTRGQQVTLSCSPISGHRSVSWYQQTPGQGLQFLFEYFSETQRNKGNFPGRFSGRQFSNSRSEMNVSTLELGDSALYLCASSLGTENQPQHFGDGTRLSIL.

The chain employs TRBV10-3 and TRBJ2-1, with D uncertain. The length of the CDR3 is 13 residues. Per the germline V gene, CDR1 is ENHRY and CDR2 is SYGVKD. The germline V and J ends were trimmed by 6 bases and 3 bases, with 9 bases remaining between them. The CDR3 DNA follows: TGTGCCATCAGCCTTTCGGACTACAATGAGCAGTTCTTC. It encodes CAISLSDYNEQFF.

The gene calls are TRBV6-5 and TRBJ1-5, with D unclear. The CDR3 sequence is 13 residues long. Deletions cut 5 bases from V and 7 bases from J, with 12 bases between. Germline V gene sequence: CDR1 MNHEY, CDR2 SVGAGI. The CDR3 DNA follows: TGTGCCAGCAGTCTACTGGCGGGACAGCCCCAGCATTTT. The encoded protein is CASSLLAGQPQHF.

V gene TRBV5-5 combines with J gene TRBJ2-7; D gene ambiguous. Trimming pared 0 bases from V and 3 bases from J, leaving 13 bases between. The CDR3 is 15 residues long. CDR1 is SGHKS, CDR2 YYEKEE, per germline (reference sequence). As DNA, the CDR3 is TGTGCCAGCAGCTTGGAGGGTCCCAGCAACTACGAGCAGTACTTC. This codes for CASSLEGPSNYEQYF. Full variable domain (outside the CDR3, taken from reference TRBV5-5 and TRBJ2-7): DAGVTQSPTHLIKTRGQQVTLRCSPISGHKSVSWYQQVLGQGPQFIFQYYEKEERGRGNFPDRFSARQFPNYSSELNVNALLLGDSALYLCASSLEGPSNYEQYFGPGTRLTVT.

The V gene is TRBV12-3 or TRBV12-4, the J gene TRBJ2-7; D remains unclear. This CDR3 has 13 amino acids. V shed 6 bases and J shed 3 bases, with 12 bases lying between them. Here the CDR3 DNA reads TGTGCCAGCAGGATATTGGGGTTCTACGAGCAGTACTTC. Protein product: CASRILGFYEQYF.

The genes are TRBV9 and TRBJ1-6; a weak D match, TRBD1 (5 bases). The CDR3 has 14 amino acids. Germline V gives CDR1 SGDLS, CDR2 YYNGEE. V lost 3 bases, J lost 6 bases, and 10 bases lay in between. The chain's CDR3 is CASSASGRNSPLHF. In DNA form, the CDR3 reads TGTGCCAGCAGCGCCTCGGGGCGTAATTCACCCCTCCACTTT. Full variable domain (outside the CDR3, taken from reference TRBV9 and TRBJ1-6): DSGVTQTPKHLITATGQRVTLRCSPRSGDLSVYWYQQSLDQGLQFLIQYYNGEERAKGNILERFSAQQFPDLHSELNLSSLELGDSALYFCASSASGRNSPLHFGNGTRLTVT.

This chain links TRBV10-3 with TRBJ2-1; a weak D match, TRBD2 (7 bases). Germline lookup yields CDR1 ENHRY and CDR2 SYGVKD. This CDR3 contains 15 residues. Trimming left V 6 bases short and J 6 bases short, with 18 bases between. The CDR3 DNA sequence: TGTGCCATCAGGACTTCTGTCGGGGGGCTCAATGAGCAGTTCTTC. Residues: CAIRTSVGGLNEQFF.

This chain links TRBV5-1 with TRBJ2-2; 9 positions match TRBD2. The CDR3 has 16 residues. CDR1 and CDR2 from the germline V gene are SGHRS and YFSETQ. J lost 0 bases, V lost 4 bases, and 4 bases had no gene match. DNA of the CDR3: TGCGCCAGCAGCCCGGGACTAGCATCGAACACCGGGGAGCTGTTTTTT. Its translation is CASSPGLASNTGELFF.

The V and J genes are TRBV28 and TRBJ1-2, with 7 bases aligning to TRBD1. Trimming at V came to 8 bases and at J to 4 bases, leaving 13 bases not matched to a gene. The CDR3 sequence is 15 residues long. Germline values: CDR1 MDHEN, CDR2 SYDVKM. This CDR3 reads CASGKSTGFAYGYTF. CDR3 nucleotides: TGTGCCAGCGGGAAATCGACAGGGTTTGCCTATGGCTACACCTTC.

This rearrangement joins TRBV29-1 to TRBJ1-1, with no clear D. Between the trimmed V and J ends, which lost 2 bases and 1 base, there was a span of 5 bases. CDR3 length: 12 amino acids. Germline CDR1 and CDR2: SQVTM and ANQGSEA. The CDR3 loop is CSVELQNTEAFF. CDR3 bases: TGCAGCGTTGAACTTCAGAACACTGAAGCTTTCTTT.

This chain connects TRBV10-1 to TRBJ2-2, with 7 nucleotides matching TRBD1. V lost 6 bases, J lost 4 bases, and 5 bases stayed unmatched. CDR3 length: 14 amino acids. The germline V gene encodes CDR1 WNHNN and CDR2 SYGVQD (reference sequence). CDR3 nucleotide sequence: TGCGCCAGCAGGGGACAGAGTCTCACCGGGGAGCTGTTTTTT. Its translation: CASRGQSLTGELFF.

This chain joins TRBV5-8 and TRBJ2-3; 7 nucleotides agree with TRBD2. The V gene end was trimmed by 7 bases and the J gene end by 0 bases; junction bases not matched to a gene: 11. CDR3 length equals 16 residues. From germline, CDR1 is SGHTS and CDR2 YDEGEE. CDR3 sequence (DNA): TGTGCCAGCCCCCGGGGAAGCGGGAAGAGCACAGATACGCAGTATTTT. It encodes CASPRGSGKSTDTQYF.

CDR3 bases: TGCGCCAGCAGCGGAGGGGGACAGTCGCTGAACACTGAAGCTTTCTTT. This gives the protein CASSGGGQSLNTEAFF. The chain has TRBV5-1 and TRBJ1-1; 7 bases align to TRBD1. Trimming cost V 4 bases and J 0 bases; bases outside gene matches: 9. The CDR3 has 16 residues. Germline V lookup: CDR1 SGHRS, CDR2 YFSETQ.

The CDR3 coding sequence is TGTGCCAGCAGCGCCACAGGGTTGGAGACCCAGTACTTC. This translates into CASSATGLETQYF. The chain combines TRBV7-2 with TRBJ2-5; possible D gene TRBD1, 6 bases. CDR3 size: 13 residues. V lost 5 bases and J 5 bases, leaving 12 bases between the germline ends. The germline CDR1 and CDR2 sequences are SGHTA and FQGNSA. Full variable domain (missing parts from reference TRBV7-2 and TRBJ2-5): GAGVSQSPSNKVTEKGKDVELRCDPISGHTALYWYRQSLGQGLEFLIYFQGNSAPDKSGLPSDRFSAERTGGSVSTLTIQRTQQEDSAVYLCASSATGLETQYFGPGTRLLVL.

This CDR3 reads CASSARGYNEKLFF. In nucleotides, the CDR3 is TGTGCCAGTAGTGCCAGGGGGTACAATGAAAAACTGTTTTTT. The V and J genes are TRBV19 and TRBJ1-4, with 7 bases matching TRBD1. Per the germline V gene, CDR1 is LNHDA and CDR2 is SQIVND (reference sequence). CDR3 length: 14 residues. The J segment lost 5 bases and the V segment lost 5 bases, leaving 5 bases of the junction unmatched.

V usage is TRBV2 and J usage is TRBJ2-3, with 9 bases fitting TRBD1. Germline assignment: CDR1 SNHLY and CDR2 FYNNEI. The CDR3 contains 11 residues. In DNA, the CDR3 is TGTGGGGACAGGGATCGGGATACGCAGTATTTT. Its translation: CGDRDRDTQYF.

V is TRBV21-1 and J is TRBJ1-2. TRBV21-1 is flagged as a pseudogene. This CDR3 has 14 residues. CDR3 sequence reads: CASSKEEGIYGYTF. CDR3 bases: TGTGCCAGCAGCAAAGAGGAGGGGATCTATGGCTACACCTTC.

This sequence joins TRBV18 and TRBJ2-3, with unresolved D. Germline loops: CDR1 KGHSH, CDR2 LQKENI. The CDR3 consists of 13 residues. Trimming pared 3 bases from V and 0 bases from J, leaving 4 bases between. The CDR3 loop is CASSPYSTDTQYF. The CDR3 DNA reads as TGTGCCAGCTCACCGTATAGCACAGATACGCAGTATTTT.

This clone appeared a single time. The chain recombines TRBV6-5 with TRBJ2-2, with TRBD2 matching 7 bases. J gave up 7 bases and V 6 bases, and 5 bases lay outside the gene matches. The CDR3 is 13 amino acids. The germline V gene encodes CDR1 MNHEY and CDR2 SVGAGI. DNA of the CDR3: TGTGCCAGCAGAAGCTCGGGGGGCGGGGAGCTGTTTTTT. Encoded protein: CASRSSGGGELFF.

The chain uses TRBV5-4 and TRBJ1-2; D is perhaps TRBD1 (5 bases). Germline CDR1 is SGHNT and CDR2 is YYREEE (reference sequence). CDR3 size: 15 residues. V lost 5 bases and J lost 4, with 18 bases in between. Here the CDR3 reads CASRVQGNLRYGYTF. Here the CDR3 DNA reads TGTGCCAGCAGGGTCCAGGGAAATTTGCGCTATGGCTACACCTTC.

This clone has only one observation. J is TRBJ1-2 and V is TRBV6-5; TRBD1 aligns across 8 bases. Germline V gene data show CDR1 as MNHEY and CDR2 as SVGAGI. This CDR3 is 15 amino acids long. V lost 5 bases to trimming and J lost 3 bases; unmatched junction nucleotides: 8. The CDR3, as DNA: TGTGCCAGCAGTCAGGACAGGGAATTATACTATGGCTACACCTTC. Amino acid sequence: CASSQDRELYYGYTF.

This chain links TRBV19 with TRBJ1-1, with D possibly matching TRBD1 (6 bases). The germline V gene encodes CDR1 LNHDA and CDR2 SQIVND (reference sequence). Deletions cut 1 base from V and 8 bases from J, with 11 bases between. This CDR3 spans 13 amino acids. CDR3 region: CASSIAQGTEAFF. CDR3 DNA: TGTGCCAGTAGTATAGCTCAGGGGACCGAAGCTTTCTTT.

The chain combines TRBV5-1 with TRBJ2-3; no reliable D call. CDR3 size: 15 residues. Germline V CDR1 and CDR2: SGHRS, YFSETQ. V was shortened by 0 bases and J by 0 bases, with 8 bases between the two germline ends. CDR3: CASSLDGRSTDTQYF. The CDR3 region has the DNA TGCGCCAGCAGCTTGGATGGACGTAGCACAGATACGCAGTATTTT.